This TCR beta chain was obtained from a study of identical twins. The sample holds a few counts of this clonotype. Its antigen is still unknown. Study-wide results and limits: Analyses of zero insertions could, in part, be confounded by invariant MAIT and iNKT cells. With beta out-of-frame sequences, excess sharing by twins was weaker.

TCRdb used MiXCR to reprocess the 5' RACE reads, holding one entry per CDR3 protein. This sample has 650,000 to 750,000 distinct CDR3 sequences, with approximately 22% found just once. This sample also belongs to another study, concerning T cells expressing NK-cell markers. According to that study: NKG2C+ dominant clonotype frequencies in about 6 donors were roughly 1.0-7.5% of CD8+ T cells. In a handful of donors, dominant clonotypes made up about 28.3-65% of CD3+CD56-NKG2C+ cells.

The specimen was PBMCs. This clonotype was sampled from a young woman in good health.

Here the CDR3 reads CASSPISSTDTQYF. The CDR3 nucleotides read TGCGCCAGCAGCCCGATTAGTTCCACAGATACGCAGTATTTT. The chain couples TRBV5-1 to TRBJ2-3; D is ambiguous. V lost 4 bases to trimming and J lost 2 bases, with 11 bases between them. CDR1 and CDR2 from the germline V gene are SGHRS and YFSETQ. CDR3 length: 14 amino acids.